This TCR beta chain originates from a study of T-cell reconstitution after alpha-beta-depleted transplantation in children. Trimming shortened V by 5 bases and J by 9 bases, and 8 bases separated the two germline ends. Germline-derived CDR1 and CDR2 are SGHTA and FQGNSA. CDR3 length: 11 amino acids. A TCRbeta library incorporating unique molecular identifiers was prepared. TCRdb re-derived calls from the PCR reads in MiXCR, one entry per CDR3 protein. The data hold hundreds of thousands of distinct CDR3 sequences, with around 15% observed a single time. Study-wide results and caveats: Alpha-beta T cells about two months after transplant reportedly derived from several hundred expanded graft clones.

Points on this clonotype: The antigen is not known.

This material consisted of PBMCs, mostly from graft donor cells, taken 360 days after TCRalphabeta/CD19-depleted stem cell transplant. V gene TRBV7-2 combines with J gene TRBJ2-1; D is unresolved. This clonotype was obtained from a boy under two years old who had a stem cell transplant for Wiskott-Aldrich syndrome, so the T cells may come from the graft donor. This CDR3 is CASSPKSEQFF. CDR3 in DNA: TGTGCCAGCAGCCCAAAATCTGAGCAGTTCTTC.